A selection of T cell receptor beta chains follows, all from one sample in a study of cytomegalovirus exposure and HLA in healthy donors. Repertoires were generated with immunoSEQ multiplex PCR, while TCRdb's copy carries only in-frame clones and drops some. The sample records 190,000 or so clones, 84% being singletons. The sequenced sample was PBMCs. These receptors were taken from a woman in her 30s in good health and CMV-seropositive. CDR3s include the opening cysteine and the closing phenylalanine or tryptophan. A D gene is named only where the DNA matches it firmly. Not all rows give a size; the values are once, few, many and, for expanded clones, a class.

V gene: TRBV6-5
clone size: -
J gene: TRBJ1-2
CDR3 length: 13
D gene: -
CDR3 protein: CASSYSKAGGYTF
CDR3 DNA: TGTGCCAGCAGTTACTCGAAGGCGGGCGGCTACACCTTC

V gene: TRBV27
clone size: -
J gene: TRBJ2-2
CDR3 length: 13
D gene: -
CDR3 protein: CASSLLGRGELFF
CDR3 DNA: TGTGCCAGCAGCCTCTTGGGCCGAGGGGAGCTGTTTTTT

V gene: TRBV6-1
clone size: -
J gene: TRBJ2-5
CDR3 length: 14
D gene: -
CDR3 protein: CASSEGGEVGTQYF
CDR3 DNA: TGTGCCAGCAGTGAAGGGGGGGAAGTGGGGACCCAGTACTTC

V gene: TRBV5-1
clone size: -
J gene: TRBJ2-5
CDR3 length: 16
D gene: TRBD2
CDR3 protein: CASFNPGLAGQETQYF
CDR3 DNA: TGCGCCAGCTTCAACCCGGGACTAGCGGGTCAAGAGACCCAGTACTTC

V gene: TRBV6-6
clone size: once
J gene: TRBJ2-7
CDR3 length: 13
D gene: TRBD1
CDR3 protein: CASTDRGSYEQYF
CDR3 DNA: TGTGCCAGCACCGACAGGGGTTCCTACGAGCAGTACTTC

V gene: TRBV6-5
clone size: -
J gene: TRBJ2-7
CDR3 length: 14
D gene: -
CDR3 protein: CASSYSGTAYEQYF
CDR3 DNA: TGTGCCAGCAGTTACTCAGGGACTGCCTACGAGCAGTACTTC

V gene: TRBV28
clone size: -
J gene: TRBJ2-1
CDR3 length: 14
D gene: TRBD2
CDR3 protein: CASDDGGSYNEQFF
CDR3 DNA: TGTGCCAGCGACGACGGGGGGTCCTACAATGAGCAGTTCTTC

V gene: TRBV4-2
clone size: -
J gene: TRBJ2-1
CDR3 length: 14
D gene: TRBD2
CDR3 protein: CASSQGGAGTRQFF
CDR3 DNA: TGTGCCAGCAGCCAGGGGGGGGCCGGGACTAGGCAGTTCTTC

V gene: TRBV4-2
clone size: -
J gene: TRBJ1-2
CDR3 length: 16
D gene: TRBD1
CDR3 protein: CASSPRRDRGLHGYTF
CDR3 DNA: TGTGCCAGCAGCCCCCGGAGGGACAGGGGGCTCCATGGCTACACCTTC

V gene: TRBV6-6
clone size: -
J gene: TRBJ2-7
CDR3 length: 14
D gene: TRBD1
CDR3 protein: CASTPAGQGYEQYF
CDR3 DNA: TGTGCCAGCACCCCCGCGGGACAGGGATACGAGCAGTACTTC

V gene: TRBV27
clone size: few
J gene: TRBJ2-7
CDR3 length: 16
D gene: TRBD1
CDR3 protein: CASSLPPDRGRYEQYF
CDR3 DNA: TGTGCCAGCAGTTTACCCCCGGACAGGGGCCGGTACGAGCAGTACTTC

V gene: TRBV5-1
clone size: -
J gene: TRBJ2-3
CDR3 length: 14
D gene: -
CDR3 protein: CASSRGLAADTQYF
CDR3 DNA: TGCGCCAGCAGCAGGGGACTGGCGGCAGATACGCAGTATTTT

V gene: TRBV5-5
clone size: -
J gene: TRBJ2-7
CDR3 length: 13
D gene: -
CDR3 protein: CASSSGQSIEQYF
CDR3 DNA: TGTGCCAGCAGCTCTGGACAGTCCATCGAGCAGTACTTC

V gene: TRBV7-2
clone size: -
J gene: TRBJ1-3
CDR3 length: 15
D gene: -
CDR3 protein: CASSLGRDRGNTIYF
CDR3 DNA: TGTGCCAGCAGCTTAGGCAGGGATCGGGGAAACACCATATATTTT

V gene: TRBV7-9
clone size: -
J gene: TRBJ2-7
CDR3 length: 14
D gene: TRBD1
CDR3 protein: CASSLGQGKYEQYF
CDR3 DNA: TGTGCCAGCAGCTTGGGACAGGGGAAGTACGAGCAGTACTTC

V gene: TRBV2
clone size: -
J gene: TRBJ1-5
CDR3 length: 13
D gene: -
CDR3 protein: CASSSLGGQPQHF
CDR3 DNA: TGTGCCAGCAGTAGTCTGGGGGGTCAGCCCCAGCATTTT

V gene: TRBV23-1
clone size: -
J gene: TRBJ1-5
CDR3 length: 18
D gene: -
CDR3 protein: CASSQSQSDRPADQPQHF
CDR3 DNA: TGCGCCAGCAGTCAATCACAGAGCGACAGGCCCGCGGATCAGCCCCAGCATTTT

V gene: TRBV5-1
clone size: -
J gene: TRBJ2-1
CDR3 length: 16
D gene: TRBD1
CDR3 protein: CASSPQGTGTYNEQFF
CDR3 DNA: TGCGCCAGCAGCCCCCAGGGGACAGGGACCTACAATGAGCAGTTCTTC

V gene: TRBV30
clone size: -
J gene: TRBJ2-3
CDR3 length: 15
D gene: -
CDR3 protein: CAWSVLDGRIDTQYF
CDR3 DNA: TGTGCCTGGAGTGTACTCGACGGGAGAATAGATACGCAGTATTTT

V gene: TRBV2
clone size: -
J gene: TRBJ1-5
CDR3 length: 14
D gene: -
CDR3 protein: CASSSDRNSQPQHF
CDR3 DNA: TGTGCCAGCAGTTCCGACAGAAATAGTCAGCCCCAGCATTTT

V gene: TRBV5-1
clone size: -
J gene: TRBJ1-1
CDR3 length: 18
D gene: TRBD1
CDR3 protein: CASSLWPSGQSMNTEAFF
CDR3 DNA: TGCGCCAGCAGCTTGTGGCCCTCGGGACAGAGCATGAACACTGAAGCTTTCTTT

V gene: TRBV2
clone size: -
J gene: TRBJ2-5
CDR3 length: 13
D gene: -
CDR3 protein: CASRTGAGETQYF
CDR3 DNA: TGTGCCAGCAGAACAGGGGCGGGGGAGACCCAGTACTTC

V gene: TRBV6-5
clone size: -
J gene: TRBJ2-7
CDR3 length: 15
D gene: TRBD2
CDR3 protein: CASSSPSSGRGEQYF
CDR3 DNA: TGTGCCAGCAGTTCCCCGAGTAGCGGGAGGGGCGAGCAGTACTTC

V gene: TRBV15
clone size: once
J gene: TRBJ2-1
CDR3 length: 13
D gene: -
CDR3 protein: CATSRDLNTFGLF
CDR3 DNA: TGTGCCACCAGCAGAGATCTCAACACCTTTGGGCTCTTC

V gene: TRBV2
clone size: -
J gene: TRBJ2-7
CDR3 length: 16
D gene: TRBD2
CDR3 protein: CASSGGLAGVSYEQYF
CDR3 DNA: TGTGCCAGCAGTGGGGGACTAGCGGGAGTGTCCTACGAGCAGTACTTC

V gene: TRBV19
clone size: -
J gene: TRBJ2-7
CDR3 length: 15
D gene: TRBD2
CDR3 protein: CASSVTSGRPHEQYF
CDR3 DNA: TGTGCCAGTAGTGTGACTAGCGGGAGGCCCCACGAGCAGTACTTC

V gene: TRBV9
clone size: -
J gene: TRBJ1-2
CDR3 length: 15
D gene: -
CDR3 protein: CASNPVVGLSSGYTF
CDR3 DNA: TGTGCCAGCAACCCTGTAGTGGGCCTCTCGAGCGGCTACACCTTC

V gene: TRBV28
clone size: -
J gene: TRBJ2-7
CDR3 length: 14
D gene: -
CDR3 protein: CASQGGEGVWEQYF
CDR3 DNA: TGTGCCAGTCAAGGGGGAGAAGGGGTGTGGGAGCAGTACTTC

V gene: TRBV4-1
clone size: few
J gene: TRBJ1-1
CDR3 length: 16
D gene: -
CDR3 protein: CASSQDWGYGGTEAFF
CDR3 DNA: TGCGCCAGCAGCCAAGATTGGGGGTACGGGGGCACTGAAGCTTTCTTT

V gene: TRBV5-1
clone size: once
J gene: TRBJ1-1
CDR3 length: 14
D gene: -
CDR3 protein: CASNPGTLNTEAFF
CDR3 DNA: TGCGCCAGCAATCCTGGGACACTGAACACTGAAGCTTTCTTT

V gene: TRBV27
clone size: -
J gene: TRBJ1-2
CDR3 length: 13
D gene: -
CDR3 protein: CASSLKGGDGYTF
CDR3 DNA: TGTGCCAGCAGTTTAAAGGGGGGGGATGGCTACACCTTC

V gene: TRBV10-2
clone size: -
J gene: TRBJ1-1
CDR3 length: 16
D gene: -
CDR3 protein: CASSEISGGARAEAFF
CDR3 DNA: TGCGCCAGCAGTGAAATCTCGGGAGGGGCTAGGGCTGAAGCTTTCTTT

V gene: TRBV7-6
clone size: -
J gene: TRBJ2-7
CDR3 length: 12
D gene: -
CDR3 protein: CASSLAMRNTSF
CDR3 DNA: TGTGCCAGCAGCTTAGCGATGAGGAACACGAGCTTC

V gene: TRBV7-9
clone size: -
J gene: TRBJ1-1
CDR3 length: 16
D gene: -
CDR3 protein: CASSWTLRHGNTEAFF
CDR3 DNA: TGTGCCAGCAGCTGGACTCTGCGGCATGGAAACACTGAAGCTTTCTTT

V gene: TRBV11-2
clone size: -
J gene: TRBJ1-2
CDR3 length: 14
D gene: -
CDR3 protein: CASRARVGDYGYTF
CDR3 DNA: TGTGCCAGCCGTGCGCGGGTCGGAGACTATGGCTACACCTTC

V gene: TRBV19
clone size: once
J gene: TRBJ1-2
CDR3 length: 17
D gene: -
CDR3 protein: CASTRAGPVGGDYGYTF
CDR3 DNA: TGTGCCAGTACGCGGGCAGGCCCAGTAGGTGGAGACTATGGCTACACCTTC